These 13 T cell receptor beta chains were all obtained from the same sample, sequenced in a study of T cells in tumors after PD-1 blockade. TCRdb's table, derived via immunoSEQ multiplex PCR, lists solely in-frame clones and lacks some. The table includes more than 40,000 clones, around 80% detected once. Sequences were derived from PBMCs, sampled before anti-PD-1 therapy. These receptors all come from a human donor with advanced basal cell or squamous cell carcinoma (not recorded which).

This clone was observed once. This rearrangement joins TRBV19 to TRBJ1-1; maybe TRBD1 (5 bases). Germline values: CDR1 LNHDA, CDR2 SQIVND (reference sequence). The CDR3 is made up of 13 amino acids. The V end lost 6 bases, the J end lost 3 bases, and 11 bases lay between the germline ends. CDR3 amino acids: CASSPGFHTEAFF. DNA for the CDR3: TGTGCCAGTAGCCCAGGGTTTCACACTGAAGCTTTCTTT.

The genes are TRBV6-6 and TRBJ1-2; TRBD1 matches at 7 bases. There are 14 residues in the CDR3. J lost 8 bases, V lost 6 bases, and 12 bases had no gene match. Germline CDR1 MNHNY, CDR2 SVGAGI (reference sequence). The CDR3 protein is CASRPGGRGLGYTF. The CDR3 bases are TGTGCCAGCAGACCCGGGGGGAGGGGGCTGGGCTACACCTTC.

In its sample, this clone was seen a few times. The chain is built from TRBV7-6 and TRBJ2-7; weak D call: TRBD1 (6 bases). Germline V gene data show CDR1 as SGHVS and CDR2 as FNYEAQ. V was cut by 5 bases and J by 6 bases, with 11 bases left in between. The CDR3 is made up of 12 amino acids. CDR3 sequence: CASSQGQTEQYF. CDR3 in DNA: TGTGCCAGCAGCCAGGGGCAGACCGAGCAGTACTTC.

This clone has a single count. The V gene is TRBV19, the J gene TRBJ1-1; no clear D. The V end was cut by 5 bases, the J end by 2 bases, with 9 bases between. CDR3 size: 13 residues. Germline V gene data show CDR1 as LNHDA and CDR2 as SQIVND (reference sequence). This chain's CDR3 is CASSHQLNTEAFF. CDR3 DNA: TGTGCCAGTAGTCACCAGTTAAACACTGAAGCTTTCTTT.

The chain recombines TRBV25-1 with TRBJ2-5; TRBD1 matches 7 bases. The CDR3 length is 11 residues. V lost 8 bases and J lost 4; bases outside the gene matches: 1. Germline V lookup: CDR1 MGHDK, CDR2 SYGVNS. In nucleotides, the CDR3 is TGTGCCAGCTGGGACAGAGAGACCCAGTACTTC. Its protein product is CASWDRETQYF.

This clone was observed a few times. This chain joins TRBV7-2 and TRBJ2-7, with 15 bases that match TRBD2. This CDR3 is built from 14 residues. The V gene end was trimmed by 5 bases and the J gene end by 6 bases; junction bases not matched to a gene: 2. In germline, CDR1 is SGHTA, CDR2 FQGNSA. The CDR3 reads CASSRTSGRGEQYF. In nucleotides, the CDR3 is TGTGCCAGCAGCCGGACTAGCGGGAGGGGCGAGCAGTACTTC.

The J gene is TRBJ2-3, the V gene TRBV11-3; TRBD2 matches at 11 bases. The V and J ends lost 5 bases and 2 bases, in that order; junction bases with no gene match: 9. Germline V gene data show CDR1 as SGHNT and CDR2 as YENEEA. The CDR3 totals 17 residues. CDR3 in DNA: TGTGCCAGCAGCCCGGGGGCTAGCGGGGGGTACACAGATACGCAGTATTTT. This codes for CASSPGASGGYTDTQYF.

The chain carries TRBV5-5 and TRBJ2-4; perhaps TRBD1 as D (6 bases). From germline, CDR1 is SGHKS and CDR2 YYEKEE (reference sequence). This CDR3 contains 14 residues. V lost 0 bases and J lost 6, with 10 bases in between. In DNA, the CDR3 is TGTGCCAGCAGCTTGGCCGGACAGATAAACATTCAGTACTTC. Translation gives CASSLAGQINIQYF. Full variable domain (outside the CDR3, taken from reference TRBV5-5 and TRBJ2-4): DAGVTQSPTHLIKTRGQQVTLRCSPISGHKSVSWYQQVLGQGPQFIFQYYEKEERGRGNFPDRFSARQFPNYSSELNVNALLLGDSALYLCASSLAGQINIQYFGAGTRLSVL.

V gene TRBV6-5 combines with J gene TRBJ2-1; weak D call: TRBD2 (6 bases). This CDR3 is 14 amino acids long. V shed 2 bases and J shed 7 bases, with 12 bases lying between them. Germline loops: CDR1 MNHEY, CDR2 SVGAGI. For the CDR3, the DNA is TGTGCCAGCAGTTACGGCGGGATTATTAATGAGCAGTTCTTC. Its translation is CASSYGGIINEQFF.

The chain carries TRBV7-2 and TRBJ2-2, with TRBD1 matching over 9 bases. Germline V CDR1 and CDR2: SGHTA, FQGNSA. V shed 3 bases, J shed 0 bases, and the junction held 2 bases outside the gene matches. CDR3 length: 16 residues. The DNA for the CDR3 is TGTGCCAGCAGCTTCCGGGACAGGGCGAACACCGGGGAGCTGTTTTTT. Translating gives CASSFRDRANTGELFF. The entire variable domain, with the rest obtained from reference TRBV7-2 and TRBJ2-2, is as follows: GAGVSQSPSNKVTEKGKDVELRCDPISGHTALYWYRQSLGQGLEFLIYFQGNSAPDKSGLPSDRFSAERTGGSVSTLTIQRTQQEDSAVYLCASSFRDRANTGELFFGEGSRLTVL.

This chain joins TRBV2 and TRBJ1-3; no clear D. V was shortened by 10 bases and J by 0 bases, with 19 bases between the two germline ends. Germline V gene sequence: CDR1 SNHLY, CDR2 FYNNEI. The CDR3 has 16 amino acids. The CDR3 region has the DNA TGTGCCACCGCTAGGGAGGGCGCGCACTCTGGAAACACCATATATTTT. Its protein product is CATAREGAHSGNTIYF.

The chain uses TRBV9 and TRBJ2-2; D call uncertain. The V end lost 0 bases, the J end lost 5 bases, and 5 bases lay between the germline ends. CDR3 length: 13 amino acids. Germline V gene sequence: CDR1 SGDLS, CDR2 YYNGEE. The DNA of the CDR3 is TGTGCCAGCAGCGTAGCGTCGACCGGGGAGCTGTTTTTT. It translates to CASSVASTGELFF. Full variable domain (missing parts from reference TRBV9 and TRBJ2-2): DSGVTQTPKHLITATGQRVTLRCSPRSGDLSVYWYQQSLDQGLQFLIQYYNGEERAKGNILERFSAQQFPDLHSELNLSSLELGDSALYFCASSVASTGELFFGEGSRLTVL.

V gene TRBV7-8 combines with J gene TRBJ2-1; the match to TRBD2 covers 7 bases. The length of the CDR3 is 15 residues. Germline V gene sequence: CDR1 SGHVS, CDR2 FQNEAQ. Germline trimming cut 3 bases from V and 8 bases from J; bases unmatched to any gene: 10. CDR3 residues: CASSFRSWGGDEQFF. DNA for the CDR3: TGTGCCAGCAGCTTCAGGTCTTGGGGGGGGGATGAGCAGTTCTTC.